Reported below is one T cell receptor (beta chain). The hyperthyroidism patients had all been newly diagnosed, and their disease duration was under 2 months. Their ages ranged from 18 to 65 years. Lactation, pregnancy, other autoimmune disease or uncontrolled infection excluded patients. PBMCs were sourced from over 8.5 ml fresh peripheral blood. After removal of 4 bases from V and 2 bases from J, the junction contained 8 bases not matched to a gene. The length of the CDR3 is 16 residues. RNA transcripts yielded amplified TCR beta CDR3 regions. First-round RT-PCR with HTBI primers amplified the TCR CDR3 region. MiXCR, applied by TCRdb to the multiplex PCR reads, yields one record per CDR3 protein. The sample consists of 500,000 to 550,000 distinct CDR3 sequences, less than 25% of them appearing once. This entry comes from a study of T cells in Graves' hyperthyroidism and ophthalmopathy.

This receptor was identified in a man aged 18 to 35 with Graves' hyperthyroidism. Material: blood. This rearrangement joins TRBV12-3 or TRBV12-4 to TRBJ2-5; 9 positions match TRBD1. The CDR3 spells CASSYATGGGQETQYF. CDR3 nucleotides: TGTGCCAGCAGTTACGCCACAGGGGGCGGGCAAGAGACCCAGTACTTC.